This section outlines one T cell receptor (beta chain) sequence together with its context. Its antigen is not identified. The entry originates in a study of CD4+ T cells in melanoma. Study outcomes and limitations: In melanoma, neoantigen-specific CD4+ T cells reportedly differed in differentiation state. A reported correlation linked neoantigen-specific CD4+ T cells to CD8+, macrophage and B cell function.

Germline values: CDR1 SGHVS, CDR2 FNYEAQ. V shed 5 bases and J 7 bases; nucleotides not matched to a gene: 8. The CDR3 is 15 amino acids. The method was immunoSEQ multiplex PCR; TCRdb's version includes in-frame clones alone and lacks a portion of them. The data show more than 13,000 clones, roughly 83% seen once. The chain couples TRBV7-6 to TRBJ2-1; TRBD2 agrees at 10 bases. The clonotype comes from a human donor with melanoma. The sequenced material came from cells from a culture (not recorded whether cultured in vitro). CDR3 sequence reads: CASSRTSGVGNEQFF. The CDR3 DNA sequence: TGTGCCAGCAGCCGAACTAGCGGGGTGGGGAATGAGCAGTTCTTC.